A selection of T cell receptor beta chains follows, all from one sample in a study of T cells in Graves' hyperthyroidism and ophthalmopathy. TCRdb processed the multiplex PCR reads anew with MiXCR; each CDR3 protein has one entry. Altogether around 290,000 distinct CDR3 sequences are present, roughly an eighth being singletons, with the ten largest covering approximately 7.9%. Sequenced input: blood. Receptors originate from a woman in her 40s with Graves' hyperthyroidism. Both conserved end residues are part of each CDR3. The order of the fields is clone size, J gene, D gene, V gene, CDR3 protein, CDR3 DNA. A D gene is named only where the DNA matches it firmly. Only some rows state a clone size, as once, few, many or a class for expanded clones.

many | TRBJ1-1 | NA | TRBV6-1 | CASTAMGNTEAFF | TGTGCCAGCACAGCAATGGGGAACACTGAAGCTTTCTTT
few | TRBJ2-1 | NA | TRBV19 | CASRWGSGEQFF | TGTGCCAGTAGGTGGGGGAGTGGTGAGCAGTTCTTC
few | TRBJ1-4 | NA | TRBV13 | CASSLEKGVKGEKLFF | TGTGCCAGCAGCTTAGAAAAGGGGGTAAAAGGCGAAAAACTGTTTTTT
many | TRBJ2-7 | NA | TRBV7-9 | CASSLADRDWLYEQYF | TGTGCCAGCAGCTTAGCGGACCGGGACTGGCTCTACGAGCAGTACTTC
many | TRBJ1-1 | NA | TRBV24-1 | CATSDSRTTEAFF | TGTGCCACCAGTGATAGTAGGACCACTGAAGCTTTCTTT
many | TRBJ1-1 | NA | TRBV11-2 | CASSLDGVFGNTEAFF | TGTGCCAGCAGCTTAGATGGGGTTTTTGGAAACACTGAAGCTTTCTTT
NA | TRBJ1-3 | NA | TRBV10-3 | CAIKPTHSGNTIYF | TGTGCCATCAAGCCGACCCACTCTGGAAACACCATATATTTT
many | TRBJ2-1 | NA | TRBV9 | CASNRLAVSSYNEQFF | TGTGCCAGCAACCGATTAGCGGTAAGCTCCTACAATGAGCAGTTCTTC
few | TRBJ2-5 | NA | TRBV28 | CASRGMAETQYF | TGTGCCAGCAGGGGGATGGCGGAGACCCAGTACTTC
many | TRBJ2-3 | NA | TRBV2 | CASSPIYQGISTDTQYF | TGTGCCAGCAGTCCGATTTACCAGGGGATTAGCACAGATACGCAGTATTTT
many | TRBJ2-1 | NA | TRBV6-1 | CASKGWAYNEQFF | TGTGCCAGCAAGGGATGGGCCTACAATGAGCAGTTCTTC
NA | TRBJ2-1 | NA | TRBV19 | CARTPSPRAGYNEQFF | TGTGCCAGAACCCCTTCCCCCCGGGCAGGCTACAATGAGCAGTTCTTC
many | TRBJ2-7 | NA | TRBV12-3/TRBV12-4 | CASSPRLEGYEQYF | TGTGCCAGCAGTCCACGCCTAGAAGGCTACGAGCAGTACTTC
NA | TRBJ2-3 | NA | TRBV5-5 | CASSSGLPGLVYTQYF | TGTGCCAGCAGCTCCGGACTACCGGGACTGGTATATACGCAGTATTTT
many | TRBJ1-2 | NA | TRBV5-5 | CASSLGRGGRDYGYTF | TGTGCCAGCAGCTTGGGGAGAGGGGGTCGAGACTATGGCTACACCTTC
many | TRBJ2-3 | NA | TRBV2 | CASSGDRTDTQYF | TGTGCCAGCAGCGGGGATCGCACAGATACGCAGTATTTT
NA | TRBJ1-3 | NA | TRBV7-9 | CASRRRESGNTIYF | TGTGCCAGCAGGCGCAGGGAATCCGGAAACACCATATATTTT
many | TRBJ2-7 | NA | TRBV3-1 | CASSLTENEQYF | TGTGCCAGCAGCCTAACAGAGAACGAGCAGTACTTC
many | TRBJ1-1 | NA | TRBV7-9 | CASSLGRPEAFF | TGTGCCAGCAGCCTAGGGCGGCCGGAAGCTTTCTTT
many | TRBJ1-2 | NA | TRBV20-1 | CSAREGPVGYTF | TGCAGTGCTAGAGAGGGTCCGGTCGGCTACACCTTC
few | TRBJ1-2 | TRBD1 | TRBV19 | CASSRGQGGYGYTF | TGTGCCAGTAGTAGAGGACAGGGGGGGTATGGCTACACCTTC
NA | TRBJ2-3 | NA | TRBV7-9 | CASSLKEGPSTDTQYF | TGTGCCAGCAGCTTAAAGGAGGGGCCTAGCACAGATACGCAGTATTTT
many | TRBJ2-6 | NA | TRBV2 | CASREDRTGANVLTF | TGTGCCAGCAGAGAGGACAGAACTGGGGCCAACGTCCTGACTTTC
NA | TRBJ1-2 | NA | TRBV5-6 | CASRHTEYYGYTF | TGTGCCAGCAGGCATACAGAATACTATGGCTACACCTTC
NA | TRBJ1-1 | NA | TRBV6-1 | CASSWDLGTEAFF | TGTGCCAGCAGCTGGGACCTAGGAACTGAAGCTTTCTTT